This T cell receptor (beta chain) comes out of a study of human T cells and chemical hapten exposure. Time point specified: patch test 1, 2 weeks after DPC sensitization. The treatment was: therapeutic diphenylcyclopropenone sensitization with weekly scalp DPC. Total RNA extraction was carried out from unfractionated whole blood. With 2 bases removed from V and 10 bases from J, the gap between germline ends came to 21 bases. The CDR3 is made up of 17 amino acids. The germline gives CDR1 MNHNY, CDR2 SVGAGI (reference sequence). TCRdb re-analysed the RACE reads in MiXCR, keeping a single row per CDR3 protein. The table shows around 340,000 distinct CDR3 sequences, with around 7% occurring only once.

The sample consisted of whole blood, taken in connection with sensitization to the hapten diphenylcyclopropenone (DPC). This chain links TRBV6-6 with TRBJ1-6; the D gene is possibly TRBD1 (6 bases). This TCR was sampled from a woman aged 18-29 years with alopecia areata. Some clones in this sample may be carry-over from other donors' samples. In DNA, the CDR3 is TGTGCCAGCAGTTACCCGCAGAGGGGGGGCGTAAAATCACCCCTCCACTTT. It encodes CASSYPQRGGVKSPLHF.